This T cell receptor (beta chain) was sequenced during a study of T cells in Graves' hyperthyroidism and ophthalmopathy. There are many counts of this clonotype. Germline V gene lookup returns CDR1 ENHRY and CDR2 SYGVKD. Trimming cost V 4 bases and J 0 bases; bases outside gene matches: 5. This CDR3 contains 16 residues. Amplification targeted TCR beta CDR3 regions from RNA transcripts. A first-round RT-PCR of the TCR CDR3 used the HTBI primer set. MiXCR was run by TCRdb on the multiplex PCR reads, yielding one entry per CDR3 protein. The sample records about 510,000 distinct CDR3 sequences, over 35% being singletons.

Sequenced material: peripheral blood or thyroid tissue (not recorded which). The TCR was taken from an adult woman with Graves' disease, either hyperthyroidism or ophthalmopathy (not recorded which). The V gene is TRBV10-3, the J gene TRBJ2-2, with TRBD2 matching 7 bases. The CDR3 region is CAISVSREANTGELFF. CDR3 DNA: TGTGCCATCAGTGTCAGCCGGGAGGCGAACACCGGGGAGCTGTTTTTT.